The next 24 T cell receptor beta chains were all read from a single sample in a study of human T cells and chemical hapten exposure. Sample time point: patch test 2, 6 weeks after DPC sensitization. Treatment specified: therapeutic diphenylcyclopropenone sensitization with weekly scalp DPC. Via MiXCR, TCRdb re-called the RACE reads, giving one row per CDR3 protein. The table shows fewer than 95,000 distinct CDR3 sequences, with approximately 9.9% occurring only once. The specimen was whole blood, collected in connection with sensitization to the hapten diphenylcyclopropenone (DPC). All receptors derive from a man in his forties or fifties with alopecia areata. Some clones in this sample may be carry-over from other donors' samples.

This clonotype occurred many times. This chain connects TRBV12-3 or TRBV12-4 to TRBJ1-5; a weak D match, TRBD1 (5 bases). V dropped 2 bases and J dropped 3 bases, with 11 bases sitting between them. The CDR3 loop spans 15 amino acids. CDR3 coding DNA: TGTGCCAGCAGTTTAATGGGGGGGTCCAATCAGCCCCAGCATTTT. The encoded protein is CASSLMGGSNQPQHF.

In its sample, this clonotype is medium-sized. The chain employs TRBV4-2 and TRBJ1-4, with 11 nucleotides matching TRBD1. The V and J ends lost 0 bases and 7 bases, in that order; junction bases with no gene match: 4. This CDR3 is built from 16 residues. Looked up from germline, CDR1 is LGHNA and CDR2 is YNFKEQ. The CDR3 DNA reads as TGTGCCAGCAGCCAAGATGGGGACAGGGGGGCTGAAAAACTGTTTTTT. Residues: CASSQDGDRGAEKLFF.

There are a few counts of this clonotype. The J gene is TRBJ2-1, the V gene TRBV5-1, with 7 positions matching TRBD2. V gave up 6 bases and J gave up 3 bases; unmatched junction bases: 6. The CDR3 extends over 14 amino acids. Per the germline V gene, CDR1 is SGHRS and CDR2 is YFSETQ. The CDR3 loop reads CASTNTGGYNEQFF. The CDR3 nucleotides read TGCGCCAGCACCAATACGGGGGGCTACAATGAGCAGTTCTTC.

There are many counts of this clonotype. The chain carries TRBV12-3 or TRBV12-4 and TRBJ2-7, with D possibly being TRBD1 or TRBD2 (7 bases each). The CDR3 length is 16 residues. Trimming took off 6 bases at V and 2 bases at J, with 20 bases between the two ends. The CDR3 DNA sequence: TGTGCCAGCAGCCATATACAGGGGAGGGAAACCTACGAGCAGTACGTC. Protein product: CASSHIQGRETYEQYV.

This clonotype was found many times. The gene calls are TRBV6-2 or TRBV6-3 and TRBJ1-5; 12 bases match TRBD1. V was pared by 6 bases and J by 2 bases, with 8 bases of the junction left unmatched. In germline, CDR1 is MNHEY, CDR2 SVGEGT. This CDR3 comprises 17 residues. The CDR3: CASRDPGQGAGNQPQHF. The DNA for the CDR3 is TGTGCCAGCAGAGATCCGGGACAGGGGGCAGGCAATCAGCCCCAGCATTTT.

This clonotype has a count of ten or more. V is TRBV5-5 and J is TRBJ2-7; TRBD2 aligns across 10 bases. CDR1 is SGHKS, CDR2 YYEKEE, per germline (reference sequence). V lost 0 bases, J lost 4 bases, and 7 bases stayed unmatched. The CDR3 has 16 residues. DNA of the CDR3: TGTGCCAGCAGCTTGGTGGTTCTAGCGGGAGTTTACGAGCAGTACGTC. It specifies CASSLVVLAGVYEQYV.

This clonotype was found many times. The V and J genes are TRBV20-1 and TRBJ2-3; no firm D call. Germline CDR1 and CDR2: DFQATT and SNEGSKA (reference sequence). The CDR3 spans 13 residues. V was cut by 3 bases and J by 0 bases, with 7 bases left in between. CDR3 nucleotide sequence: TGCAGTGCTAGGATAAATAGCACAGATACGCAGTATTTT. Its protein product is CSARINSTDTQYF.

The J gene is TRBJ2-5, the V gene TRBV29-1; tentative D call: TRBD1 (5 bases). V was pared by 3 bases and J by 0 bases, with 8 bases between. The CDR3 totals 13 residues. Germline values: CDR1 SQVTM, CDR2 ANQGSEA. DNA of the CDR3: TGCAGCGTTGATTACAGGCACCAAGAGACCCAGTACTTC. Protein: CSVDYRHQETQYF.

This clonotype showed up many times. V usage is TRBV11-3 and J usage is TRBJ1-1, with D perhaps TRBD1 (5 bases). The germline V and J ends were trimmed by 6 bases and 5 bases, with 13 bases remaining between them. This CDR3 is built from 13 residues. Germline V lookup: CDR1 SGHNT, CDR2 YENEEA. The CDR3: CASSAREKTEAFF. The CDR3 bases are TGTGCCAGCAGTGCCAGGGAAAAAACTGAAGCTTTCTTT.

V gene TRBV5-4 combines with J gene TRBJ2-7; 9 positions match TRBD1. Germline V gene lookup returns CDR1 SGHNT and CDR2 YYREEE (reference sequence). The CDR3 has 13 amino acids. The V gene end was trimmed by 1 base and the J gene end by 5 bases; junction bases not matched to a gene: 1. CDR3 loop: CASSLTGGHEQYF. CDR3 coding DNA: TGTGCCAGCAGCTTGACAGGGGGCCACGAGCAGTACTTC.

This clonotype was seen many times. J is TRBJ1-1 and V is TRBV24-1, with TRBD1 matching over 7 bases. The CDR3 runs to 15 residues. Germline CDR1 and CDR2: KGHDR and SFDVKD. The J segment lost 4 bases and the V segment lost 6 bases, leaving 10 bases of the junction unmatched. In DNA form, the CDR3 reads TGTGCCACCAGTTCCCCAAACAGGGGTACCACTGAAGCTTTCTTT. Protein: CATSSPNRGTTEAFF.

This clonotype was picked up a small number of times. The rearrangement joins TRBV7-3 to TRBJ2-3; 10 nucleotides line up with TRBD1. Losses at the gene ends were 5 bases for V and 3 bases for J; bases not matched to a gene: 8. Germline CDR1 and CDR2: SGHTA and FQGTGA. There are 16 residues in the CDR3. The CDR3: CASSPDRGLATDTQYF. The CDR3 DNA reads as TGTGCCAGCAGCCCCGACAGGGGGCTGGCGACAGATACGCAGTATTTT.

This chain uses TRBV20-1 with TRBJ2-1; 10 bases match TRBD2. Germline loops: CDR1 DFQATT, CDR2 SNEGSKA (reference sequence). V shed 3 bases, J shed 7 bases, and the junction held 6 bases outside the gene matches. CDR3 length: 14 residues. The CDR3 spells CSASRLAGENEQFF. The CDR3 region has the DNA TGCAGTGCTAGTCGCCTAGCGGGAGAGAATGAGCAGTTCTTC.

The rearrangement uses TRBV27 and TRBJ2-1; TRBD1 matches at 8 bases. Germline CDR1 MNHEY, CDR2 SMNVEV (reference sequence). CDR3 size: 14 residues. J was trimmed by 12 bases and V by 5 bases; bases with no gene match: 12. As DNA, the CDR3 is TGTGCCAGCAGTCCCTCCGGACAGGGTGGGTTGCAGTTCTTC. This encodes CASSPSGQGGLQFF.

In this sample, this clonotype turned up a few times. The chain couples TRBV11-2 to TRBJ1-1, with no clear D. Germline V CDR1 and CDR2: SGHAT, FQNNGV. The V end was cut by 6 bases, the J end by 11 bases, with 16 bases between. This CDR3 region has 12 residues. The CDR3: CASSSIPPGAFF. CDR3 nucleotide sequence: TGTGCCAGCAGTTCGATTCCGCCGGGGGCTTTCTTT.

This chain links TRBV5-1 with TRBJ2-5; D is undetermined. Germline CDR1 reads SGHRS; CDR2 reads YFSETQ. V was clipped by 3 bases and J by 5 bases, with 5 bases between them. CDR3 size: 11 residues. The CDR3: CASSWSETQYF. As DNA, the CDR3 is TGCGCCAGCAGCTGGAGCGAGACCCAGTACTTC.

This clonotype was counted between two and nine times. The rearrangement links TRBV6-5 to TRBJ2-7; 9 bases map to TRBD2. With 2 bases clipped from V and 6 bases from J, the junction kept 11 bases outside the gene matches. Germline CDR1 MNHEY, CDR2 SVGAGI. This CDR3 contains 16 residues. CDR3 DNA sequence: TGTGCCAGCAGTTACGCGGGGGGGCTCCCCATGACCGAGCAGTACTTC. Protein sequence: CASSYAGGLPMTEQYF.

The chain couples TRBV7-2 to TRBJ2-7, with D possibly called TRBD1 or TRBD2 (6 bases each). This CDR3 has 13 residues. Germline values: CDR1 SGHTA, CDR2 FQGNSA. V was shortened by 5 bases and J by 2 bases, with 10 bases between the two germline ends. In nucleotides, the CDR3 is TGTGCCAGCAGCCCGGAGGGGGCCTACGAGCAGTACTTC. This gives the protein CASSPEGAYEQYF.

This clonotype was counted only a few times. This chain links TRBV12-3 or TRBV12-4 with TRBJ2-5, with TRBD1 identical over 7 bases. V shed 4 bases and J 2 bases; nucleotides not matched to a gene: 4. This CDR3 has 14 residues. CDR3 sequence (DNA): TGTGCCAGCAGTTCAATGACAGGGCAAGAGACCCAGTACTTC. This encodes CASSSMTGQETQYF.

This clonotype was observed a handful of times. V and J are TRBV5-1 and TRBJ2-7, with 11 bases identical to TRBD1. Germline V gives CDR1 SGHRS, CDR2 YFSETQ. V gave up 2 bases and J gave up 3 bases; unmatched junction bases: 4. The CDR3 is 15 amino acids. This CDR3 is CASSFGGTGGYEQYF. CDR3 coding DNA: TGCGCCAGCAGCTTTGGCGGGACAGGGGGCTACGAGCAGTACTTC.

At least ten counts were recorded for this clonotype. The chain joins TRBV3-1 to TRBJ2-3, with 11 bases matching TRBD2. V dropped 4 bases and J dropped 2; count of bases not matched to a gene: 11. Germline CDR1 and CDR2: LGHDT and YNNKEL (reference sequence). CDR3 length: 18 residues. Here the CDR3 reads CASSPWTSGRGLTDTQYF. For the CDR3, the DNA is TGTGCCAGCAGCCCGTGGACTAGCGGGCGGGGACTCACAGATACGCAGTATTTT.

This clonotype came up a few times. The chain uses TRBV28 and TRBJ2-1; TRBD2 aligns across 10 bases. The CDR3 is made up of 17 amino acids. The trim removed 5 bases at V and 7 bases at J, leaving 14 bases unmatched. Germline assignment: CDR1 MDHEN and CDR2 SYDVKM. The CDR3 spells CASSPTLLSGRVNEQFF. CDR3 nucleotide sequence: TGTGCCAGCAGTCCAACCCTACTAAGCGGGAGGGTGAATGAGCAGTTCTTC. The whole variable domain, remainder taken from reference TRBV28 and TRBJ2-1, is DVKVTQSSRYLVKRTGEKVFLECVQDMDHENMFWYRQDPGLGLRLIYFSYDVKMKEKGDIPEGYSVSREKKERFSLILESASTNQTSMYLCASSPTLLSGRVNEQFFGPGTRLTVL.

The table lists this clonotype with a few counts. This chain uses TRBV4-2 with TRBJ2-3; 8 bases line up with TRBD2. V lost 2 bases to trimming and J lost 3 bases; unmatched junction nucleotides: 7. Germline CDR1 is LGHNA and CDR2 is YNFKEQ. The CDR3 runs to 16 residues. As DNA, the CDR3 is TGTGCCAGCAGCCAACCCGCGGCGGGAGGAACAGATACGCAGTATTTT. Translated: CASSQPAAGGTDTQYF.

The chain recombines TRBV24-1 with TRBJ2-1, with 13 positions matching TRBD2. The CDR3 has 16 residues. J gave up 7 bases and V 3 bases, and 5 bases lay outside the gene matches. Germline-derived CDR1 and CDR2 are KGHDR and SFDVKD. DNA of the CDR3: TGTGCCACCAGTGATCCTACTAGCGGGAGGGTAAATGAGCAGTTCTTC. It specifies CATSDPTSGRVNEQFF.